Here is one T cell receptor (beta chain) with its context. The source of the sample is a study of blood T cell repertoires in COVID-19. Overall study context: Spain, Italy and the United States supplied samples that represented acute and convalescent COVID-19. Sample material is recorded as cDNA or gDNA derived from T cells, B-cell-depleted T cells, or PBMCs.

The CDR3 loop spans 14 amino acids. V shed 7 bases and J shed 0 bases, with 13 bases lying between them. Germline CDR1 is LGHNT and CDR2 is FRNRAP. Per the original methods: Scientists estimated how many nucleated cells there were by amplifying reference gene primers. Clones were read by immunoSEQ multiplex PCR, and TCRdb kept only the in-frame ones, dropping some. D and trimming come from the DNA, and the V and J calls and clone size come from that table. The table lists 98,000 or so clones, about 85% of them singletons. The source of this sequence is a woman aged 70-85 years with acute or convalescent COVID-19. The chain employs TRBV12-5 and TRBJ2-7, with D maybe TRBD2 (7 bases). Sequenced: peripheral blood. This chain's CDR3 is CASAKGGNSYEQYF. The CDR3, as DNA: TGTGCTAGTGCCAAGGGGGGGAACTCCTACGAGCAGTACTTC.